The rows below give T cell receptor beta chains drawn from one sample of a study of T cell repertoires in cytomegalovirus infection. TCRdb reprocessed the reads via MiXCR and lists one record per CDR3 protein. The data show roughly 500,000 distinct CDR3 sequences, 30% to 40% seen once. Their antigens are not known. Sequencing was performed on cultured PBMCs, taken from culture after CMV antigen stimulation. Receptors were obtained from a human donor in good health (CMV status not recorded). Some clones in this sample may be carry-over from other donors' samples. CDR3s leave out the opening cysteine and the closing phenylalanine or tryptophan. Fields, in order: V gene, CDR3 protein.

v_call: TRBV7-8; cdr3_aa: ASSPGLAGSGVGEQF
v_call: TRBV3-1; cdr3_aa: ASSQGTGVGQPQH
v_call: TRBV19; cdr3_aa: ASSLWTSVRADTQY
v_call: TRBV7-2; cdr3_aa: ASSYHGQGAYEQY
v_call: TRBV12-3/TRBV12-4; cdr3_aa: ASSPTGHEQF
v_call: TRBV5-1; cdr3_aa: ASSLGVGEAF
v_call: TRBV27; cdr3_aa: ASSFGVRQETQY
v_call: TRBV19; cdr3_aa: ASRGQGRFGATNEKLF
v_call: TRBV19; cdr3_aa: ASTPGANNQPQH
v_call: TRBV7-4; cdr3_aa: ASSLSNGEAF
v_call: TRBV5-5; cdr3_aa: ASGPRPGLEKLF
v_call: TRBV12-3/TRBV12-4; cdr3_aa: ASRSPRWELF
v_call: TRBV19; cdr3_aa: ASSIAGGEYYEQY
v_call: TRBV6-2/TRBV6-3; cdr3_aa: ASSELGDEQF
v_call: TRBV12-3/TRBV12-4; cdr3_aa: ASSFGAGKETQY
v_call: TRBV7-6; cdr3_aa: ASSLPGVQRMETQY
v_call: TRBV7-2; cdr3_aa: ASSLEGGNNQPQH
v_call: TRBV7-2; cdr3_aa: ASSRGGPADTQY
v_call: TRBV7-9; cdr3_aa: ASSSGGLNTGELF
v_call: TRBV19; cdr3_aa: ASGRGRVNTGELF
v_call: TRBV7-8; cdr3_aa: ASSLLGGSTRELF
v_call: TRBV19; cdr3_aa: ASSPRLRGQNTEAF
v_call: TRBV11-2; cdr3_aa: ASSPGMVASYNEQF
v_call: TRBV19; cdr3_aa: ASTRGPDRGSEAF
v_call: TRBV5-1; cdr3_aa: ASSLSGYGNTIY
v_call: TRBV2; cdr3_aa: ASSDNRGGEKLF
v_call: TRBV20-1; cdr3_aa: SARSITYQETQY
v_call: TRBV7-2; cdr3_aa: ASSLGKTGIGF
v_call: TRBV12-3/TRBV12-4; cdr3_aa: ASTSRGGGNTGELF
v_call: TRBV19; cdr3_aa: ASSIIGGVRYEQF
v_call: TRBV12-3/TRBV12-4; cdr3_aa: ASSPSSLAGAGNEQF
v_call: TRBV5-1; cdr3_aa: ASSLYGTSGNEQF
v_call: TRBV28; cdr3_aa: ASRVLGKDTQY
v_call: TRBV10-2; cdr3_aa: ASLGNTGELF
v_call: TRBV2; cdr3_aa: ASRMTDLTDTQY
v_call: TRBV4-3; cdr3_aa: ASSQEVGANTGELF
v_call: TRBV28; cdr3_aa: ASSLSGTGPGNTIY
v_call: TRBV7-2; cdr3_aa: ASSYMGTSSYNEQF
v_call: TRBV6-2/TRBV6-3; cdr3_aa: ASSHGQGGLAGTTDEQF
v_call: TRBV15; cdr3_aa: ATSRTSGVTGELF
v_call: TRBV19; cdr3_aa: ASSPSGGAETQY
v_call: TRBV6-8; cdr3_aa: ASSNRGYNEQF
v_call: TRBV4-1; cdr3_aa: ASSQDSTGLTEAF
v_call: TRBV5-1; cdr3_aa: ASSLTGPLGEQY
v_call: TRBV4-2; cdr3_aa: ASSQVTGSRDYGYT
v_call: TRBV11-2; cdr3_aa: ASSSGRLAGGSTDEQF
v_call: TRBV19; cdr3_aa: ASSIGPGQGANQPQH
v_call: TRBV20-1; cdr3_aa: SARDLGSSQPQH
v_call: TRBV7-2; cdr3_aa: ASSQPTLETQY
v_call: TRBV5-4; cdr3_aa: ASSLGQDPFYGYT
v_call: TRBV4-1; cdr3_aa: ASSPGIIMNTEAF
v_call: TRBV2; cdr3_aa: ASCLLYYEQY